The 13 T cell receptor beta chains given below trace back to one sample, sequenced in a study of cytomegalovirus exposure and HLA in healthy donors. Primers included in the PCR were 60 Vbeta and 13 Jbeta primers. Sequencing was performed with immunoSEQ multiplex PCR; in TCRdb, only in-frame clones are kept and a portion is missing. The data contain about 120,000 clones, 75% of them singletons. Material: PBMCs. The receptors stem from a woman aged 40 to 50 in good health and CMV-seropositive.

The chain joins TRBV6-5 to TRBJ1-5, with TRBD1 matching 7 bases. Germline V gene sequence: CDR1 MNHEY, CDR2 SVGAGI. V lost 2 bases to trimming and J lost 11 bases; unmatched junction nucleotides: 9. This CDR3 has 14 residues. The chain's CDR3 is CASSYGTDRGAQHF. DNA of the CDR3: TGTGCCAGCAGTTACGGGACAGATCGCGGAGCCCAGCATTTT.

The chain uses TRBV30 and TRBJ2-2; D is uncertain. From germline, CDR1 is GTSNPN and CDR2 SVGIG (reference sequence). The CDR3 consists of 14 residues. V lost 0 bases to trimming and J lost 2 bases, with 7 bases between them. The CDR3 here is CAWSVQFNTGELFF. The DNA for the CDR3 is TGTGCCTGGAGTGTACAGTTTAACACCGGGGAGCTGTTTTTT.

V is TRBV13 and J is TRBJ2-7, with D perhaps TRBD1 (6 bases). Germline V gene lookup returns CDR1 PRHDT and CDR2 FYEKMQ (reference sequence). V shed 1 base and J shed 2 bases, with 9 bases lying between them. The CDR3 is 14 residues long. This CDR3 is CASSLVAGAYEQYF. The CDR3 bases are TGTGCCAGCAGCTTAGTGGCAGGGGCCTACGAGCAGTACTTC.

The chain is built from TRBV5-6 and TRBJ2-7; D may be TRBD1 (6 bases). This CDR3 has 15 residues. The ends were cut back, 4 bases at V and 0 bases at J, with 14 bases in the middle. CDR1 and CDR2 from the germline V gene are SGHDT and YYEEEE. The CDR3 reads CASSVDRQDSYEQYF. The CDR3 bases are TGTGCCAGCAGCGTCGACAGGCAAGACTCCTACGAGCAGTACTTC.

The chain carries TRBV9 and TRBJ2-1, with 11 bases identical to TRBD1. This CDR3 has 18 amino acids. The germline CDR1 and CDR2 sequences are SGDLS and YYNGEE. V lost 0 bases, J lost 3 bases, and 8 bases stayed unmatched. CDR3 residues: CASSVAMGGTGGYNEQFF. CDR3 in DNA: TGTGCCAGCAGCGTAGCCATGGGCGGGACAGGGGGCTACAATGAGCAGTTCTTC.

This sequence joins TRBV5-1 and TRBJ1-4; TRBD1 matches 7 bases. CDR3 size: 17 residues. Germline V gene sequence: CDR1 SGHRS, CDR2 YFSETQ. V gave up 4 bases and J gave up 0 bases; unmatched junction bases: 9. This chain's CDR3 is CASSPTGAHATNEKLFF. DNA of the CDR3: TGCGCCAGCAGCCCCACAGGGGCCCATGCAACTAATGAAAAACTGTTTTTT.

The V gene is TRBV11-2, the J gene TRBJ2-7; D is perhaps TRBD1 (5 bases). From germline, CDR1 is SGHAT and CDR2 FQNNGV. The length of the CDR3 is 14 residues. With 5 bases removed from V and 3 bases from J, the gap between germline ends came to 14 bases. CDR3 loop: CASSPTDKRYEQYF. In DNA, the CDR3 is TGTGCCAGCAGCCCGACAGATAAACGCTACGAGCAGTACTTC.

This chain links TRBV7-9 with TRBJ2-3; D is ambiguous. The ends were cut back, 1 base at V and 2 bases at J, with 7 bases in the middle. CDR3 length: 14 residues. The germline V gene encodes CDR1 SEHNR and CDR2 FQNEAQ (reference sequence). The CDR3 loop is CASSLGQHTDTQYF. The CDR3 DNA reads TGTGCCAGCAGCTTAGGTCAACACACAGATACGCAGTATTTT.

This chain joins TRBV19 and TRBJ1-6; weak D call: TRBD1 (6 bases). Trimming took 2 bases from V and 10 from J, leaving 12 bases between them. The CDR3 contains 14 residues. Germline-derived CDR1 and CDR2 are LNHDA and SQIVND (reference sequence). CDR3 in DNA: TGTGCCAGTAGTATAATCAGGGGACGCTCACCCCTCCACTTT. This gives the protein CASSIIRGRSPLHF. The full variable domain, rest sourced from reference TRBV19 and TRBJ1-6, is DGGITQSPKYLFRKEGQNVTLSCEQNLNHDAMYWYRQDPGQGLRLIYYSQIVNDFQKGDIAEGYSVSREKKESFPLTVTSAQKNPTAFYLCASSIIRGRSPLHFGNGTRLTVT.

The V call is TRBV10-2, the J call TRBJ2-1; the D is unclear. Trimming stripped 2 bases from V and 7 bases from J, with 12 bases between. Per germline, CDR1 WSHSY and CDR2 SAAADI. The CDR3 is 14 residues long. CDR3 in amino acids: CASSEARKHNEQFF. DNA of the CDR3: TGCGCCAGCAGTGAGGCGCGGAAACATAATGAGCAGTTCTTC.

CDR3 in amino acids: CASSPQFYSTEAFF. In DNA form, the CDR3 reads TGTGCCAGCAGCCCCCAATTTTACAGCACTGAAGCTTTCTTT. The V gene is TRBV7-3, the J gene TRBJ1-1; D not certain. The V gene's germline CDR1 is SGHTA and CDR2 FQGTGA. The CDR3 length is 14 residues. V was clipped by 5 bases and J by 4 bases, with 14 bases between them.

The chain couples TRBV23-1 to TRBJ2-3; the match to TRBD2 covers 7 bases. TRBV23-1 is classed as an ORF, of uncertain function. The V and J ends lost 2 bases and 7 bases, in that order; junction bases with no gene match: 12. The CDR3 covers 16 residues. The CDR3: CASSQKQRESGNTQYF. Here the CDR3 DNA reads TGCGCCAGCAGTCAAAAGCAACGGGAGAGCGGGAATACGCAGTATTTT.

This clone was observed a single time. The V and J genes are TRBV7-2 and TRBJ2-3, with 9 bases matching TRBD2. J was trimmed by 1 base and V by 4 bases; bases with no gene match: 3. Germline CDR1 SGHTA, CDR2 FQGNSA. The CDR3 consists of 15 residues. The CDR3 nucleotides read TGTGCCAGCAGCTACGGCGGGGGGGGCACAGATACGCAGTATTTT. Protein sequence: CASSYGGGGTDTQYF.